These 19 T cell receptor beta chains share one sample of origin, sequenced in a study of T cells in Graves' hyperthyroidism and ophthalmopathy. Amplification yielded TCR beta CDR3 regions, with RNA transcripts as the source. The HTBI set primed first-round TCR CDR3 RT-PCR. TCRdb re-analysed the multiplex PCR reads in MiXCR, keeping a single row per CDR3 protein. The top ten hold over 15% of the sample, which has around 700,000 distinct CDR3 sequences, about 19% seen once. The sample taken for sequencing was blood. The receptors here all came from a woman aged 45-65 years with Graves' hyperthyroidism that later progressed to Graves' ophthalmopathy.

This clonotype appeared once. This may be a read error, as it is one base from a much larger clone. This rearrangement joins TRBV2 to TRBJ1-6; no reliable D call. Trimming removed 7 bases from V and 8 bases from J, with 9 bases in between. Germline CDR1 and CDR2: SNHLY and FYNNEI. The CDR3 runs to 12 residues. The DNA for the CDR3 is TGTGCCAGCAATCCCGAATATTCACCCCTCCACTTT. Translated, it gives CASNPEYSPLHF.

This clonotype was recorded many times. V usage is TRBV9 and J usage is TRBJ2-7, with 8 bases matching TRBD1. CDR1 is SGDLS, CDR2 YYNGEE, per germline. Trimming at V came to 7 bases and at J to 1 base, leaving 7 bases not matched to a gene. This CDR3 spans 14 amino acids. CDR3 in amino acids: CASGSGTGSYEQYF. CDR3 in DNA: TGTGCCAGCGGGTCCGGGACAGGATCCTACGAGCAGTACTTC.

This clonotype was recorded many times. V and J are TRBV5-1 and TRBJ2-1, with a tentative D call TRBD1 (5 bases). This CDR3 is built from 13 residues. CDR1 SGHRS and CDR2 YFSETQ come from the germline V gene. The V and J ends lost 5 bases and 3 bases respectively, with 9 bases between them. The CDR3 loop reads CASRAGNYNEQFF. CDR3 nucleotide sequence: TGCGCCAGCAGGGCAGGGAACTACAATGAGCAGTTCTTC.

This clonotype has just a few counts. J is TRBJ1-5 and V is TRBV20-1; D is uncertain. The V end was cut by 3 bases, the J end by 10 bases, with 10 bases between. Germline values: CDR1 DFQATT, CDR2 SNEGSKA (reference sequence). The CDR3 sequence is 11 residues long. The DNA for the CDR3 is TGCAGTGCTAGTATGGCCGGTCCCCAGCATTTT. It specifies CSASMAGPQHF.

This clonotype was counted a few times. The chain employs TRBV27 and TRBJ2-1, with D possibly TRBD2 on 6 matching bases. The CDR3 extends over 15 amino acids. V lost 8 bases and J 0 bases, leaving 14 bases between the germline ends. Germline V CDR1 and CDR2: MNHEY, SMNVEV (reference sequence). The CDR3 protein is CASQNAGGSYNEQFF. CDR3 coding DNA: TGTGCCAGCCAAAACGCCGGGGGCTCCTACAATGAGCAGTTCTTC.

To note about this clonotype: Just one base apart from a much larger clone, this may be a read error. The chain has TRBV18 and TRBJ1-1; D perhaps matches TRBD1 (5 bases). The ends were cut back, 2 bases at V and 1 base at J, with 14 bases in the middle. Per germline, CDR1 KGHSH and CDR2 LQKENI. CDR3 length: 16 amino acids. This CDR3 reads CASSPSTGTTNTEAFF. Here the CDR3 DNA reads TGTGCCAGCTCACCATCTACCGGGACGACGAACACTGAAGCTTTCTTT. Together with reference TRBV18 and TRBJ1-1, the CDR3 gives the full variable domain: NAGVMQNPRHLVRRRGQEARLRCSPMKGHSHVYWYRQLPEEGLKFMVYLQKENIIDESGMPKERFSAEFPKEGPSILRIQQVVRGDSAAYFCASSPSTGTTNTEAFFGQGTRLTVV.

In this sample, this clonotype turned up a few times. This chain links TRBV4-1 with TRBJ1-5; D gene unclear. V lost 0 bases, J lost 10 bases, and 13 bases lay in between. Germline assignment: CDR1 MGHRA and CDR2 YSYEKL. This CDR3 has 14 residues. This chain's CDR3 is CASSQERGPNPQHF. CDR3 nucleotide sequence: TGCGCCAGCAGCCAAGAGCGCGGCCCGAATCCCCAGCATTTT.

As concerns this clonotype: Possible read error: a much larger clone is one base away. The chain has TRBV5-4 and TRBJ2-3; 10 bases are a match to TRBD1. V shed 2 bases, J shed 1 base, and the junction held 1 base outside the gene matches. This CDR3 comprises 15 residues. Per the germline V gene, CDR1 is SGHNT and CDR2 is YYREEE (reference sequence). CDR3 in DNA: TGTGCCAGCAGCTTCGGGACAGGGGGCACAGATACGCAGTATTTT. This translates into CASSFGTGGTDTQYF.

This clonotype came up many times. The chain uses TRBV30 and TRBJ2-2; TRBD1 agrees at 7 bases. The CDR3 runs to 14 residues. CDR1 and CDR2 from the germline V gene are GTSNPN and SVGIG (reference sequence). V dropped 2 bases and J dropped 4; count of bases not matched to a gene: 4. CDR3 sequence: CAWSPRQGTGELFF. In DNA form, the CDR3 reads TGTGCCTGGAGTCCCCGACAGGGCACCGGGGAGCTGTTTTTT.

This clonotype was observed at least ten times. This rearrangement joins TRBV5-1 to TRBJ2-3, with D unresolved. The germline CDR1 and CDR2 sequences are SGHRS and YFSETQ. The CDR3 is made up of 12 amino acids. The V end was cut by 2 bases, the J end by 4 bases, with 5 bases between. The CDR3 loop is CASSLRADTQYF. The CDR3 region has the DNA TGCGCCAGCAGCTTAAGGGCAGATACGCAGTATTTT.

There are many counts of this clonotype. The chain has TRBV11-2 and TRBJ2-3; 13 bases match TRBD2. Germline CDR1 and CDR2: SGHAT and FQNNGV. The trim removed 3 bases at V and 3 bases at J, leaving 3 bases unmatched. The CDR3 is 16 amino acids. CDR3 in amino acids: CASSFTSGGATDTQYF. The CDR3 nucleotides are TGTGCCAGCAGCTTTACTAGCGGGGGGGCTACAGATACGCAGTATTTT.

A remark on this clonotype: One end of the junction varies from germline; a read error may be responsible. The rearrangement uses TRBV6-2 or TRBV6-3 and TRBJ2-1; D may be TRBD1 (6 bases). The CDR3 is 15 amino acids. CDR1 is MNHEY, CDR2 SVGEGT, per germline. DNA of the CDR3: TGTGCCGGCAGTTCCCAAGGGGGCTCCTACAATGAGCAGTTCTTC. This codes for CAGSSQGGSYNEQFF.

This clonotype was detected many times. The rearrangement links TRBV3-1 to TRBJ1-1; D is uncertain. V gave up 4 bases and J gave up 1 base, with 10 bases separating them. The V gene's germline CDR1 is LGHDT and CDR2 YNNKEL (reference sequence). The CDR3 loop spans 14 amino acids. The CDR3 DNA sequence: TGTGCCAGCAGCCCCCCAGTCACGAACACTGAAGCTTTCTTT. It encodes CASSPPVTNTEAFF.

This clonotype was observed a few times. The rearrangement joins TRBV20-1 to TRBJ1-4; D is possibly TRBD1 (5 bases). Germline V gives CDR1 DFQATT, CDR2 SNEGSKA (reference sequence). The CDR3 spans 13 residues. V was cut by 3 bases and J by 6 bases, with 11 bases left in between. The CDR3 DNA reads as TGCAGTGCTAGTCCGGGACTGTATGAAAAACTGTTTTTT. It encodes CSASPGLYEKLFF.

This clonotype was observed a few times. The chain combines TRBV2 with TRBJ2-7; 7 nucleotides line up with TRBD2. Looked up from germline, CDR1 is SNHLY and CDR2 is FYNNEI. The CDR3 is 14 amino acids. V lost 4 bases to trimming and J lost 4 bases; unmatched junction nucleotides: 7. The CDR3 DNA is TGTGCCAGCAGTGGACTAGCTGATTTTTACGAGCAGTACTTC. Its translation: CASSGLADFYEQYF.

The gene calls are TRBV19 and TRBJ2-5; 9 bases agree with TRBD2. Looked up from germline, CDR1 is LNHDA and CDR2 is SQIVND (reference sequence). V lost 1 base to trimming and J lost 2 bases; unmatched junction nucleotides: 5. CDR3 size: 16 residues. The DNA for the CDR3 is TGTGCCAGTAGTATAGTCGGTCTAGCGGGGCAAGAGACCCAGTACTTC. Translating it yields CASSIVGLAGQETQYF.

V is TRBV2 and J is TRBJ1-3; no reliable D call. CDR1 and CDR2 from the germline V gene are SNHLY and FYNNEI. Trimming removed 9 bases at V and 0 bases at J, with 12 bases between. The length of the CDR3 is 14 residues. Here the CDR3 reads CASEFSSSGNTIYF. The CDR3 DNA follows: TGTGCCAGTGAGTTTTCCAGCTCTGGAAACACCATATATTTT.

This clonotype showed up just a few times. This chain joins TRBV27 and TRBJ1-5; D not resolved. Trimming stripped 3 bases from V and 8 bases from J, with 11 bases between. Germline V gene lookup returns CDR1 MNHEY and CDR2 SMNVEV (reference sequence). CDR3 size: 13 residues. The CDR3 DNA reads as TGTGCCAGCAGTTTGTCGGGGATCGAGCCCCAGCATTTT. The encoded protein is CASSLSGIEPQHF.

Only a few counts were recorded for this clonotype. V is TRBV24-1 and J is TRBJ2-5; D possibly matches TRBD1 or TRBD2 (5 bases each). This CDR3 comprises 17 residues. V lost 3 bases to trimming and J lost 5 bases, with 21 bases between them. CDR1 KGHDR and CDR2 SFDVKD come from the germline V gene. The CDR3 DNA sequence: TGTGCCACCAGTGATGTATCTCCGGGACCAAATGGGGAGACCCAGTACTTC. Its protein product is CATSDVSPGPNGETQYF.